The clone carrying this T cell receptor (beta chain) came up once. This sample was taken from a study of blood T cell repertoires in COVID-19. Background on the study: From the United States, Italy and Spain came samples of acute and convalescent COVID-19. T cells, B-cell-depleted T cells, or PBMCs provided the cDNA or gDNA that served as material.

CDR1 MNHEY and CDR2 SVGEGT come from the germline V gene. The germline V and J ends were trimmed by 2 bases and 1 base, with 6 bases remaining between them. The CDR3 runs to 13 residues. Authors' processing steps: Estimated nucleated cell counts came from reference gene primer amplification. Only in-frame clones appear in the TCRdb table, and some are missing; sequencing was by immunoSEQ multiplex PCR. V and J calls and clone size are given by that table; D and trimming were obtained from the DNA. The sample consists of about 170,000 clones, under 85% of them appearing once. Input material: peripheral blood. The clonotype was recovered from a man between 65 and 80 years old with acute or convalescent COVID-19. J is TRBJ2-7 and V is TRBV6-2 or TRBV6-3; D is unclear. This chain's CDR3 is CASSYTASYEQYF. The CDR3 nucleotides are TGTGCCAGCAGTTACACAGCTTCCTACGAGCAGTACTTC.